Shown below are 5 T cell receptor beta chains from a single sample sequenced in a study of cytomegalovirus exposure and HLA in healthy donors. It was with 60 Vbeta and 13 Jbeta primers that the PCR ran. TCRdb's table, derived via immunoSEQ multiplex PCR, lists solely in-frame clones and lacks some. Altogether 70,000 to 90,000 clones are present, 63% being singletons, with the ten largest covering 14% to 15%. The specimen was PBMCs. The receptors were gathered from a woman aged 35 to 49 in good health and CMV-seropositive.

By share, this clone ranks as medium-sized. The V call is TRBV4-3, the J call TRBJ2-3, with a tentative D call TRBD2 (6 bases). The CDR3 has 14 residues. Germline values: CDR1 LGHNA, CDR2 YSLEER. The V and J ends lost 3 bases and 5 bases respectively, with 12 bases between them. CDR3 coding DNA: TGCGCCAGCAGCCAGGGCGGGACGGTAGATACGCAGTATTTT. Translation gives CASSQGGTVDTQYF.

J is TRBJ1-4 and V is TRBV18, with a tentative D call TRBD1 (5 bases). Germline CDR1 is KGHSH and CDR2 is LQKENI. There are 14 residues in the CDR3. Trimming left V 3 bases short and J 8 bases short, with 13 bases between. As DNA, the CDR3 is TGTGCCAGCTCACCCGGGCAGGGATCGGAAAAACTGTTTTTT. Protein product: CASSPGQGSEKLFF. The variable domain in full, completed from reference TRBV18 and TRBJ1-4, reads NAGVMQNPRHLVRRRGQEARLRCSPMKGHSHVYWYRQLPEEGLKFMVYLQKENIIDESGMPKERFSAEFPKEGPSILRIQQVVRGDSAAYFCASSPGQGSEKLFFGSGTQLSVL.

This rearrangement joins TRBV5-4 to TRBJ2-1; D might be TRBD2 (6 bases). This CDR3 region has 13 residues. Germline-derived CDR1 and CDR2 are SGHNT and YYREEE (reference sequence). V shed 0 bases and J shed 7 bases, with 8 bases lying between them. The CDR3 coding sequence is TGTGCCAGCAGCTTGGTACGGGAGAATGAGCAGTTCTTC. The encoded protein is CASSLVRENEQFF. The full variable domain, its missing parts supplied by reference TRBV5-4 and TRBJ2-1, is ETGVTQSPTHLIKTRGQQVTLRCSSQSGHNTVSWYQQALGQGPQFIFQYYREEENGRGNFPPRFSGLQFPNYSSELNVNALELDDSALYLCASSLVRENEQFFGPGTRLTVL.

This clone has a handful of counts. V is TRBV11-1 and J is TRBJ1-2, with 9 nucleotides matching TRBD1. Germline CDR1 and CDR2: SGHAT and FQDESV (reference sequence). J gave up 9 bases and V 8 bases, and 4 bases lay outside the gene matches. The CDR3 runs 11 residues. In DNA, the CDR3 is TGTGCCAGCGGGGACAGGGCGAGCTACACCTTC. Translation gives CASGDRASYTF.

This sequence joins TRBV5-8 and TRBJ1-5, with D possibly being TRBD1 (6 bases). CDR3 length: 14 residues. CDR1 and CDR2 (germline): SGHTS, YDEGEE. Trimming pared 2 bases from V and 10 bases from J, leaving 16 bases between. The CDR3: CASSFQGSNIPQHF. CDR3 DNA: TGTGCCAGCAGCTTTCAGGGGTCGAACATCCCCCAGCATTTT.